Included here is one T cell receptor beta chain sequence, with context. Primers included in the PCR were 60 Vbeta and 13 Jbeta primers. Assay: immunoSEQ multiplex PCR; the TCRdb copy retains only in-frame clones and omits some. The sample consists of about 160,000 clones, 65% to 90% of them appearing once. This sample was taken from a study of cytomegalovirus exposure and HLA in healthy donors. Material for sequencing was PBMCs. This TCR came from a man over 45 in good health and CMV-seropositive.

CDR3 DNA: TGCAGCGTTACCGACGGCACTGGAGCGGAGGGTCAGCCCCAGCATTTT. Its protein is CSVTDGTGAEGQPQHF. This chain connects TRBV29-1 to TRBJ1-5; D unclear. From germline, CDR1 is SQVTM and CDR2 ANQGSEA. The CDR3 runs to 16 residues. V was trimmed by 5 bases and J by 6 bases, leaving 23 bases between them.